This T cell receptor beta chain stems from a study of T cell responses to AZD1222 COVID-19 vaccine. Across the whole study: Second-dose intervals of approximately 4 or approximately 12 weeks were pooled.

On this clone itself: Its antigen is unknown.

Germline-derived CDR1 and CDR2 are ENHRY and SYGVKD. This CDR3 region has 14 residues. Between the trimmed V and J ends, which lost 11 bases and 5 bases, there was a span of 18 bases. Profiled with immunoSEQ multiplex PCR; TCRdb holds only in-frame clones, not every one. The sample has some 130,000 clones, just over 85% seen once. Study-level findings and limits: Spike-spanning, vaccine-associated CD4 TCRs were dominant at 160-218 and 743-854. Among those given AZD1222, only five or six were seropositive at baseline.

The V and J genes are TRBV10-3 and TRBJ2-2, with D maybe TRBD1 (6 bases). This specimen was peripheral blood, taken on day 0 of AZD1222 vaccination. The source of this sequence is an adult in good health. In DNA form, the CDR3 reads TGTGCCGCTACAGGGTTGCCCCTGACCGGGGAGCTGTTTTTT. Its translation is CAATGLPLTGELFF.